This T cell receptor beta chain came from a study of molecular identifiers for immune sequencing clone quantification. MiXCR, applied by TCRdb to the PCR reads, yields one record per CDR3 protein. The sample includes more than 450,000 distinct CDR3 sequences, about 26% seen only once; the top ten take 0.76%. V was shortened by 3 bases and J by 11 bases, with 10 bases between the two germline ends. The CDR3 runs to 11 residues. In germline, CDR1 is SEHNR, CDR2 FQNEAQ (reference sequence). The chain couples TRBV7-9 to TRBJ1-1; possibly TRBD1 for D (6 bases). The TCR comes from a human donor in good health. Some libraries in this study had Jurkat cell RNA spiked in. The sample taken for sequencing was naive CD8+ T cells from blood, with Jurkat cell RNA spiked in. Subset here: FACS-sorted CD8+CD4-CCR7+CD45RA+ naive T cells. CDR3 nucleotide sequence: TGTGCCAGCAGCTTTGGGGGCCGGGCTTTCTTT. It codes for CASSFGGRAFF.